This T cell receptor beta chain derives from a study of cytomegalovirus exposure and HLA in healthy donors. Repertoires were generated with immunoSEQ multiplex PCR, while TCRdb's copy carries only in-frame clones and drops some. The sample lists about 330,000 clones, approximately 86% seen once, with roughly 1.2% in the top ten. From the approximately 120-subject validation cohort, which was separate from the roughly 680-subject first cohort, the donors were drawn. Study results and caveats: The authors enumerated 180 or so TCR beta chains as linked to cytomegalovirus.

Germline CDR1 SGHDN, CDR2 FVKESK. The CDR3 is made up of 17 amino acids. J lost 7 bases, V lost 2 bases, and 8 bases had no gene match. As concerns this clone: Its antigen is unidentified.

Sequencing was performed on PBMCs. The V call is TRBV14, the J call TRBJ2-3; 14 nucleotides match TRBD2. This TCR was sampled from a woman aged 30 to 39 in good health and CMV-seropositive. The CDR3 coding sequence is TGTGCCAGCAGCCAACCTCGACTAGCGGGGGGGCCTTATACGCAGTATTTT. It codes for CASSQPRLAGGPYTQYF.